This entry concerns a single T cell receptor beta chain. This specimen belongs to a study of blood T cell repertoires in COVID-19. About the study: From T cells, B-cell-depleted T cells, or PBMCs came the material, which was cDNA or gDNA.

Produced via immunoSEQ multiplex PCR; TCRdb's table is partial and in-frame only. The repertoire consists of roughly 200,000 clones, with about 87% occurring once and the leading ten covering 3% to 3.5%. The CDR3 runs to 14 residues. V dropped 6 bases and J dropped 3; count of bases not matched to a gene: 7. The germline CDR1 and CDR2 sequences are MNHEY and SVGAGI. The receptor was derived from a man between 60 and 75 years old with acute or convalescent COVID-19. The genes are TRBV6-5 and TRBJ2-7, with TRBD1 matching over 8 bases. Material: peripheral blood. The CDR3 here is CASRRQGPYYEQYF. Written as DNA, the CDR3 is TGTGCCAGCAGGAGACAGGGGCCTTACTACGAGCAGTACTTC.